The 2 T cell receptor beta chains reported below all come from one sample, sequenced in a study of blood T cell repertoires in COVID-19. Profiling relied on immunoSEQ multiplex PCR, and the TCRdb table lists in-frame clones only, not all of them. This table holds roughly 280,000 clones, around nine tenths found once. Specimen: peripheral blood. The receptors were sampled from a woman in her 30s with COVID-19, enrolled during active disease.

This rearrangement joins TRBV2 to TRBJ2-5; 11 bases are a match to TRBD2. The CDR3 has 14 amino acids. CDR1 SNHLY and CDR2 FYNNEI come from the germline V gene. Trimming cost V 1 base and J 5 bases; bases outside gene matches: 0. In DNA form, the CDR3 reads TGTGCCAGCAGTGAAGGACTAGCGGGGGAGACCCAGTACTTC. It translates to CASSEGLAGETQYF.

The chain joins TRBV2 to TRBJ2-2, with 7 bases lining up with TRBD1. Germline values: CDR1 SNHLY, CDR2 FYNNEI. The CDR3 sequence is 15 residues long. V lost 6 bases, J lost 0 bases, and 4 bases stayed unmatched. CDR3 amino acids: CASRPDRANTGELFF. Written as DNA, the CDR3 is TGTGCCAGCAGACCCGACAGGGCGAACACCGGGGAGCTGTTTTTT. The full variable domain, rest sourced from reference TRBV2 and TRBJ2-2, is EPEVTQTPSHQVTQMGQEVILRCVPISNHLYFYWYRQILGQKVEFLVSFYNNEISEKSEIFDDQFSVERPDGSNFTLKIRSTKLEDSAMYFCASRPDRANTGELFFGEGSRLTVL.